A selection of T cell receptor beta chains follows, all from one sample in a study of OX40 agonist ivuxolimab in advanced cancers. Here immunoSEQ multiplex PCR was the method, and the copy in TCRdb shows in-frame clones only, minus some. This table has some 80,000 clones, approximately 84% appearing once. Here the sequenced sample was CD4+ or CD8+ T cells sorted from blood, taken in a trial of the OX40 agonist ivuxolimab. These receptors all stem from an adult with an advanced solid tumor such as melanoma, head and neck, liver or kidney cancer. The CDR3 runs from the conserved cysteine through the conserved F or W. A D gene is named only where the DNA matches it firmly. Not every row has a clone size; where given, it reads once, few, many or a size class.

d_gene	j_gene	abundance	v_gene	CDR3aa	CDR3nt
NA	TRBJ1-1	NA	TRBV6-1	CASRQDSLTEAFF	TGTGCCAGCAGGCAGGACAGCCTAACTGAAGCTTTCTTT
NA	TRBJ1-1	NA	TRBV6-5	CASSRRALNTEAFF	TGTGCCAGCAGTCGCAGAGCCCTGAACACTGAAGCTTTCTTT
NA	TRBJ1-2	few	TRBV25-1	CASSQSPGREVDGYTF	TGTGCCAGCAGTCAGTCCCCAGGGCGCGAGGTCGATGGCTACACCTTC
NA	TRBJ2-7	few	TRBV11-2	CASSFLHVSMAAEQYF	TGTGCCAGCAGTTTCCTCCATGTCTCCATGGCCGCCGAGCAGTACTTC
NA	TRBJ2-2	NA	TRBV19	CASSIEGEAVSPPGELFF	TGTGCCAGTAGTATAGAGGGTGAGGCAGTGAGTCCTCCCGGGGAGCTGTTTTTT
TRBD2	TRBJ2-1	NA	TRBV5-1	CASSLSLAGGVKQFF	TGCGCCAGCAGCTTGAGTCTAGCGGGGGGAGTTAAGCAGTTCTTC
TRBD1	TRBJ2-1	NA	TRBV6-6	CASSYSGQGNNEQFF	TGTGCCAGCAGTTACTCGGGACAGGGGAACAATGAGCAGTTCTTC
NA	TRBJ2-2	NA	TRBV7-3	CASSLFGLGQQNTGELFF	TGTGCCAGCAGCTTATTTGGGCTTGGACAACAGAACACCGGGGAGCTGTTTTTT
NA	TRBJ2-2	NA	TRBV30	CALDFFGQKGAGELFF	TGTGCCTTGGACTTTTTCGGACAGAAGGGCGCCGGGGAGCTGTTTTTT
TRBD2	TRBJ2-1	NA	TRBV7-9	CASSLAGSRSYNEQFF	TGTGCCAGCAGCCTAGCGGGGTCGCGGTCCTACAATGAGCAGTTCTTC
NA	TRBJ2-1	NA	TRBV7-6	CASSLVEGDNEQFF	TGTGCCAGCAGCTTAGTTGAGGGGGACAATGAGCAGTTCTTC
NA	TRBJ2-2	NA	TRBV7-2	CASSAVGGELFF	TGTGCCAGCAGCGCCGTGGGAGGGGAGCTGTTTTTT
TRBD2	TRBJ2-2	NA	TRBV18	CASSPLGLANTGELFF	TGTGCCAGCTCACCTCTGGGACTAGCGAACACCGGGGAGCTGTTTTTT
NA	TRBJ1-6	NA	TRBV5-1	CASKGEATNSPLHF	TGCGCCAGCAAAGGGGAGGCTACAAATTCACCCCTCCACTTT
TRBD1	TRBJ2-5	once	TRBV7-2	CASSPRTGRGETQYF	TGTGCCAGCAGCCCGCGGACAGGGCGAGGAGAGACCCAGTACTTC
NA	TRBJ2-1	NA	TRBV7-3	CASSSYGNEQFF	TGTGCCAGCAGCTCATACGGGAATGAGCAGTTCTTC
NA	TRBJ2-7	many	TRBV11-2	CASSPGAYEQYF	TGTGCCAGCAGCCCGGGGGCCTACGAGCAGTACTTC
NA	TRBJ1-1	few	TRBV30	CAWSPHGQTEAFF	TGTGCCTGGAGCCCCCATGGTCAAACTGAAGCTTTCTTT